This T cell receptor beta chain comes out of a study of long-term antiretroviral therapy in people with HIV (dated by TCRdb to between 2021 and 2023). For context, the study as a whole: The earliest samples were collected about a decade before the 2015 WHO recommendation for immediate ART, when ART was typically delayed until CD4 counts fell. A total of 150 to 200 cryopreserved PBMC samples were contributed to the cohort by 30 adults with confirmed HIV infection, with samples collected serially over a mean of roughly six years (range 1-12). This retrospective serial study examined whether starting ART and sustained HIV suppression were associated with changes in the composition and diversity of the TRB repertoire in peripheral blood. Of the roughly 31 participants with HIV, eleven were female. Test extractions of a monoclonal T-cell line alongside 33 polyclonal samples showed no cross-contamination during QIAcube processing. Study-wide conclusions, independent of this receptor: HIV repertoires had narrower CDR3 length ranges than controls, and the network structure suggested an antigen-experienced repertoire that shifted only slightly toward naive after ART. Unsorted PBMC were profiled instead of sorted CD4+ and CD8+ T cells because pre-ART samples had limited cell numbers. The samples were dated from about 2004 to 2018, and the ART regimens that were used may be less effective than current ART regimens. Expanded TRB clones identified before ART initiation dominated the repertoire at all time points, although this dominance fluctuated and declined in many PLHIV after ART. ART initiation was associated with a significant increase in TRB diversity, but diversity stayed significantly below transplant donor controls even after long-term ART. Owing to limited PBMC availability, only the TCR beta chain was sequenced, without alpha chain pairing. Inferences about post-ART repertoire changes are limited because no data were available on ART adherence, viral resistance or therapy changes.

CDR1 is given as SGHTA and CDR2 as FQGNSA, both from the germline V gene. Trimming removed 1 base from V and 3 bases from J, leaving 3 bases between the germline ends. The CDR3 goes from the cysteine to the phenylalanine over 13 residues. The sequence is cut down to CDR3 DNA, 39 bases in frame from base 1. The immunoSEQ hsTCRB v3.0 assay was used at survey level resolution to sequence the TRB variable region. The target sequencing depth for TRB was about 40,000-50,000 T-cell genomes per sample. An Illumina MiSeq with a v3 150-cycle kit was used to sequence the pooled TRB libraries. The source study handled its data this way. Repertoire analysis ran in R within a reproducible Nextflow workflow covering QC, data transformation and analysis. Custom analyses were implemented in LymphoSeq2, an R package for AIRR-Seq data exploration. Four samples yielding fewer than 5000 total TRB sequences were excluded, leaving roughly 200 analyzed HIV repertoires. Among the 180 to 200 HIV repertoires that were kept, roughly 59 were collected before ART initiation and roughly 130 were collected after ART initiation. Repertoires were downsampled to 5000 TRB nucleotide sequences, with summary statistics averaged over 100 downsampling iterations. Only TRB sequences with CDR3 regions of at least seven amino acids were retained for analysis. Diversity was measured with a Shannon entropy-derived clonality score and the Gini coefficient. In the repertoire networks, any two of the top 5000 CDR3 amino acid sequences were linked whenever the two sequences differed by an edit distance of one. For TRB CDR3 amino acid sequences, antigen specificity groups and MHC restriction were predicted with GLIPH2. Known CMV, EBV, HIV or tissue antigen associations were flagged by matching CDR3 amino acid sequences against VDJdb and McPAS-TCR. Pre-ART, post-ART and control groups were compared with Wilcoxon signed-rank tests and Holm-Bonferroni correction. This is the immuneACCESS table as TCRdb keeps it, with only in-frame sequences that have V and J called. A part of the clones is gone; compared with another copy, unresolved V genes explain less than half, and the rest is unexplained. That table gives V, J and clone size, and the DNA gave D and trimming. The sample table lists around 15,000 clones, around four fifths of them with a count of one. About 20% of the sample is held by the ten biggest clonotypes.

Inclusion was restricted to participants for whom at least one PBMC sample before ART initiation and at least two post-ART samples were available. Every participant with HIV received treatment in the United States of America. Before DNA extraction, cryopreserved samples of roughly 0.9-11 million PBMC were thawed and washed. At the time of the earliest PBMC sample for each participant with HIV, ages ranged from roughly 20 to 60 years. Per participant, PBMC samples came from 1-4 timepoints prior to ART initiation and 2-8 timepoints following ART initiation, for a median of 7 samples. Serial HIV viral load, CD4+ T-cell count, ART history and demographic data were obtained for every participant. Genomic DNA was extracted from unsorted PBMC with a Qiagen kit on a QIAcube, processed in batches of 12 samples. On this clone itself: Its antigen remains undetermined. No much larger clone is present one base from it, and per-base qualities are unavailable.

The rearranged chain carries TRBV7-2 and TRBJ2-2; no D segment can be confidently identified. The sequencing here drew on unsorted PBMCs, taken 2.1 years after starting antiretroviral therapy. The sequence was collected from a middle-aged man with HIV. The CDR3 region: CASSLGYTGELFF. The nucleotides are TGTGCCAGCAGCTTAGGATACACCGGGGAGCTGTTTTTT.